These T cell receptor beta chains were read from a single sample in a study of CD8 T cells in ankylosing spondylitis. TCRdb re-called the 5' RACE reads with MiXCR, one entry per CDR3 protein. The sample holds some 300,000 distinct CDR3 sequences, under 25% seen once. Input material: blood, either unsorted or a sorted T cell fraction (not recorded which). All receptors come from a female donor with ankylosing spondylitis or in good health (not recorded which). Both conserved end residues are part of each CDR3. D genes are given only for firm matches. Some rows have no size entry. The others give once, few or many, or a class for an expanded clone.

cdr3_length	d_call	j_call	clone_size	v_call	cdr3_aa	cdr3_nt
14	TRBD2	TRBJ2-7	.	TRBV10-3	CAISEGGSAHEQYF	TGTGCCATCAGTGAAGGCGGGAGTGCCCACGAGCAGTACTTC
18	.	TRBJ2-1	.	TRBV2	CASSDLLWAENSYNEQFF	TGTGCCAGCAGTGATCTCCTTTGGGCGGAAAACTCCTACAATGAGCAGTTCTTC
16	TRBD1	TRBJ2-6	few	TRBV10-3	CAISGGTVSGANVLTF	TGTGCCATCAGTGGGGGGACAGTCTCTGGGGCCAACGTCCTGACTTTC
15	.	TRBJ2-5	.	TRBV4-3	CASSQDSGEKETQYF	TGCGCCAGCAGCCAAGATTCAGGGGAGAAGGAGACCCAGTACTTC
14	.	TRBJ2-5	.	TRBV18	CASSPNGQEETQYF	TGTGCCAGCTCACCAAACGGGCAGGAGGAGACCCAGTACTTC
13	.	TRBJ1-2	.	TRBV5-6	CASSSAGVYGYTF	TGTGCCAGCAGCTCGGCAGGGGTCTATGGCTACACCTTC
13	.	TRBJ1-2	few	TRBV10-3	CAITLQEDTGYTF	TGTGCCATCACTCTACAGGAGGACACGGGCTACACCTTC
13	.	TRBJ2-3	.	TRBV14	CASSQARGGTQYF	TGTGCCAGCAGCCAAGCTCGGGGAGGTACGCAGTATTTT
15	TRBD1	TRBJ1-6	.	TRBV7-9	CASSSGQGLNSPLHF	TGTGCCAGCAGCTCGGGACAGGGTTTGAATTCACCCCTCCACTTT
17	TRBD1	TRBJ2-1	.	TRBV4-2	CASSHEGGQGMVNEQFF	TGTGCCAGCAGCCACGAGGGCGGACAGGGGATGGTAAATGAGCAGTTCTTC
14	TRBD1	TRBJ1-1	.	TRBV15	CATSGQAMNTEAFF	TGTGCCACCTCCGGACAGGCCATGAACACTGAAGCTTTCTTT
15	TRBD2	TRBJ2-7	.	TRBV20-1	CSAGTRFTKSDEQYF	TGCAGTGCGGGGACTAGGTTTACTAAAAGCGACGAGCAGTACTTC
13	.	TRBJ2-1	many	TRBV7-6	CASSPGRREKQFF	TGTGCCAGCAGCCCGGGACGTCGGGAGAAGCAGTTCTTC
12	.	TRBJ2-7	many	TRBV18	CASSPGQSAQYF	TGTGCCAGCTCACCTGGACAGTCCGCGCAGTACTTC
17	TRBD1	TRBJ2-2	.	TRBV4-3	CASSQDIRGQGSGELFF	TGCGCCAGCAGCCAAGATATTCGAGGACAGGGTTCCGGGGAGCTGTTTTTT
10	.	TRBJ2-1	.	TRBV5-8	CAPWDGEQFF	TGTGCGCCTTGGGATGGTGAGCAGTTCTTC
12	.	TRBJ1-1	.	TRBV12-3/TRBV12-4	CASSPWVTEAFF	TGTGCCAGCAGCCCCTGGGTGACTGAAGCTTTCTTT
15	.	TRBJ1-1	.	TRBV7-2	CASSYGDIRGTEAFF	TGTGCCAGCAGCTATGGAGACATCCGAGGGACTGAAGCTTTCTTT
14	.	TRBJ2-7	.	TRBV19	CASSIRRDLYEQYF	TGTGCCAGTAGTATTCGGCGGGACCTCTACGAGCAGTACTTC
15	TRBD2	TRBJ2-1	.	TRBV19	CASSVAGPTYNEQFF	TGTGCCAGTAGTGTAGCGGGGCCGACTTACAATGAGCAGTTCTTC
14	.	TRBJ2-3	few	TRBV4-2	CASSRRSVGDTQYF	TGTGCCAGCAGCCGTCGGTCAGTCGGGGATACGCAGTATTTT
13	.	TRBJ1-3	many	TRBV10-2	CASGGVSGNTIYF	TGCGCTAGCGGCGGAGTCTCTGGAAACACCATATATTTT
13	.	TRBJ2-1	many	TRBV12-3/TRBV12-4	CASSIRRDNEQFF	TGTGCCAGCAGTATTCGGCGGGACAATGAGCAGTTCTTC
14	.	TRBJ1-5	few	TRBV7-8	CASSLGGEVQPQHF	TGTGCCAGCAGCTTAGGAGGGGAGGTTCAGCCCCAGCATTTT
13	.	TRBJ1-2	.	TRBV12-3/TRBV12-4	CASSLWGNYGYTF	TGTGCCAGCAGTTTATGGGGGAACTATGGCTACACCTTC
16	.	TRBJ2-1	.	TRBV7-6	CASSFSPRASYNEQFF	TGTGCCAGCAGCTTCTCTCCTAGGGCCTCCTACAATGAGCAGTTCTTC
15	TRBD2	TRBJ2-3	.	TRBV20-1	CSATGTSKEPGTQYF	TGCAGTGCTACCGGGACTAGCAAGGAGCCAGGGACGCAGTATTTT
13	.	TRBJ2-5	.	TRBV20-1	CTLWEARGETQYF	TGCACCCTGTGGGAGGCCAGAGGGGAGACCCAGTACTTC
13	.	TRBJ1-1	.	TRBV7-2	CASSPTPNTEAFF	TGTGCCAGCAGCCCGACTCCGAACACTGAAGCTTTCTTT
15	TRBD2	TRBJ2-1	.	TRBV7-7	CASSPSDREANEQFF	TGTGCCAGCAGCCCGTCTGACCGGGAGGCCAATGAGCAGTTCTTC
18	TRBD2	TRBJ2-3	few	TRBV20-1	CSARGESGAGGSADTQYF	TGCAGTGCCAGGGGGGAAAGTGGAGCGGGAGGTTCGGCAGATACGCAGTATTTT
13	.	TRBJ2-1	few	TRBV5-4	CASSSIRSGEQFF	TGTGCCAGCAGCTCGATCAGGAGCGGTGAGCAGTTCTTC
15	.	TRBJ1-1	.	TRBV6-5	CASSYELTWDTEAFF	TGTGCCAGCAGTTACGAGCTCACTTGGGACACTGAAGCTTTCTTT
15	TRBD2	TRBJ2-1	.	TRBV3-1	CASSQKGLATDEQFF	TGTGCCAGCAGCCAAAAGGGACTAGCGACGGATGAGCAGTTCTTC
14	.	TRBJ1-1	once	TRBV5-5	CASSLLAAETEAFF	TGTGCCAGCAGCTTGTTGGCGGCGGAGACTGAAGCTTTCTTT
14	TRBD1	TRBJ1-2	.	TRBV12-3/TRBV12-4	CASSGQGAYYGYTF	TGTGCCAGCAGTGGACAGGGGGCGTACTATGGCTACACCTTC
16	TRBD2	TRBJ2-1	few	TRBV6-2/TRBV6-3	CASIPPGRERYNEQFF	TGTGCCAGCATCCCCCCGGGGCGGGAGAGATACAATGAGCAGTTCTTC
15	.	TRBJ2-3	.	TRBV9	CASSPADRGTDTQYF	TGTGCCAGCAGCCCTGCGGACCGTGGCACAGATACGCAGTATTTT
16	TRBD2	TRBJ2-7	few	TRBV7-8	CASSLGTSGNAYEQYF	TGTGCCAGCAGCTTAGGTACTAGCGGAAACGCCTACGAGCAGTACTTC
11	.	TRBJ1-5	.	TRBV6-2/TRBV6-3	CASSYVGPQHF	TGTGCCAGCAGTTACGTGGGGCCCCAGCATTTT
14	.	TRBJ2-3	.	TRBV7-2	CASSFLPSPDTQYF	TGTGCCAGCAGCTTTCTGCCATCTCCAGATACGCAGTATTTT
14	.	TRBJ1-1	few	TRBV20-1	CSAPREGMNTEAFF	TGCAGTGCCCCACGGGAAGGGATGAACACTGAAGCTTTCTTT
8	.	TRBJ2-3	.	TRBV7-9	CASSLSAF	TGTGCCAGCAGCTTGAGTGCTTTT
15	TRBD1	TRBJ2-7	few	TRBV29-1	CSVETPGTGFFEQYF	TGCAGCGTTGAAACTCCCGGGACAGGGTTTTTCGAGCAGTACTTC